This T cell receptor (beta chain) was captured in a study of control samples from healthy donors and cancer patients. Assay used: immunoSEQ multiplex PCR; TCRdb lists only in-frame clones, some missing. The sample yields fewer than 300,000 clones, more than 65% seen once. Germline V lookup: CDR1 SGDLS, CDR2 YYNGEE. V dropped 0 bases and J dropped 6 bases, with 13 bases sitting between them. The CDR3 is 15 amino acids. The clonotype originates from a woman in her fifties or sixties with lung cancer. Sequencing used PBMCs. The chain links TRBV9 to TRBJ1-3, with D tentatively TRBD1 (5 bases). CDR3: CASSVDVGQQNTIYF. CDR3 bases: TGTGCCAGCAGCGTAGACGTGGGGCAGCAAAACACCATATATTTT.